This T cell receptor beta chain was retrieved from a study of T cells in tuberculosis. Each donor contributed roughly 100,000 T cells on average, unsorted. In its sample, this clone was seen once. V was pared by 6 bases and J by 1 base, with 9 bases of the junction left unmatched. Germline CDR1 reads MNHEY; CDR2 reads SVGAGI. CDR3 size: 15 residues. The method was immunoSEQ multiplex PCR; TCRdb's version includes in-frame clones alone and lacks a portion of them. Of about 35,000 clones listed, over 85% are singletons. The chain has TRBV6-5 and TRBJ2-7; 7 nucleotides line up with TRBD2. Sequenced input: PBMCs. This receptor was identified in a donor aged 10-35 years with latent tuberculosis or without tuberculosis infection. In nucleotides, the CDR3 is TGTGCCAGCAGCCCAAGCGGGGACGCTTCCTACGAGCAGTACTTC. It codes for CASSPSGDASYEQYF.